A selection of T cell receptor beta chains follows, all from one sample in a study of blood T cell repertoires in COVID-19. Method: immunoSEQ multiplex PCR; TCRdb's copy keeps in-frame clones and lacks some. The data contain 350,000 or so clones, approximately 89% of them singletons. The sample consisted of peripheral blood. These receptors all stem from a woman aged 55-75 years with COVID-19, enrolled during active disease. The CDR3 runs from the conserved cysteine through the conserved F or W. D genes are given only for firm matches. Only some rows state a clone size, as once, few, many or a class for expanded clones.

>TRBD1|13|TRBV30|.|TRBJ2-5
TGTGCCTCGGGACAGGGGAGGGGAGAGACCCAGTACTTC
CASGQGRGETQYF
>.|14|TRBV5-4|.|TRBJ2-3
TGTGCCAGCAGCTTTTGGACAGGCACAGATACGCAGTATTTT
CASSFWTGTDTQYF
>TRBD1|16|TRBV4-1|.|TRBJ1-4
TGCGCCAGCAGCCAAGGACAGGGGGCAGGTAATGAAAAACTGTTTTTT
CASSQGQGAGNEKLFF
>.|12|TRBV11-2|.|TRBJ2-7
TGTGCCAGCAGTCGCGGGGTCTACGAGCAGTACTTC
CASSRGVYEQYF
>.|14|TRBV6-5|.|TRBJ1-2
TGTGCCAGCAGTCCCAGGGAGGGATACTATGGCTACACCTTC
CASSPREGYYGYTF
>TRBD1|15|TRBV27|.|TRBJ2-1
TGTGCCAGCACCTCAGACAGGGGGCCCTACAATGAGCAGTTCTTC
CASTSDRGPYNEQFF
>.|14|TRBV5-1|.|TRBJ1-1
TGCGCCAGCAGCCTTCAGGGGAAGAACACTGAAGCTTTCTTT
CASSLQGKNTEAFF
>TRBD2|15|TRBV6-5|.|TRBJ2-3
TGTGCCAGCAGTTCTAGCGGGGGGGCTGTGGATACGCAGTATTTT
CASSSSGGAVDTQYF
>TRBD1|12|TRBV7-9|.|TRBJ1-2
TGTGCCAGCAGCGCTGGACAGGAAGGCTACACCTTC
CASSAGQEGYTF
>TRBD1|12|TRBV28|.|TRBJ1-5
TGTGCCAGCAGGCCACAGGGGCAGCCCCAGCATTTT
CASRPQGQPQHF
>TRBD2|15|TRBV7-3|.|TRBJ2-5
TGTGCCAGCAGTCGGAGCGGGGGGCTAGGGGAGACCCAGTACTTC
CASSRSGGLGETQYF
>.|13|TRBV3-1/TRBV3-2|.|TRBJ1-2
TGTGCCAGCAGCCACAGGGTCCCCTATGGCTACACCTTC
CASSHRVPYGYTF
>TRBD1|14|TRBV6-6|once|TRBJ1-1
TGTGCCAGCAGTCCCCACCAGGACAGGGAGAAAGCTTTCTTT
CASSPHQDREKAFF
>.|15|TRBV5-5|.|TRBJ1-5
TGTGCCAGCAGCTTGCTATCGGGGGGCAATCAGCCCCAGCATTTT
CASSLLSGGNQPQHF
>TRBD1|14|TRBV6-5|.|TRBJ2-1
TGTGCCAGCAGTTTCGGGACAGCCCTCAATGAGCAGTTCTTC
CASSFGTALNEQFF
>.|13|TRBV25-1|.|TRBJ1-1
TGTGCCAGCAGTGGGACAGAGAACACTGAAGCTTTCTTT
CASSGTENTEAFF
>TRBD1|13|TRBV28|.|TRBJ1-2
TGTGCCACGAGACAGGGGACGCCCGGGGGCTACACCTTC
CATRQGTPGGYTF
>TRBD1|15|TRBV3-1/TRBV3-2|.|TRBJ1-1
TGTGCCAGCAGCCAAGGGACAGGGAGTAGCGGCTCAGCTTTCTTT
CASSQGTGSSGSAFF
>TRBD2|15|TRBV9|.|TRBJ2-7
TGTGCCAGCAGCAAGACTAGCGGGGGGGTCCGGGAGCAGTACTTC
CASSKTSGGVREQYF
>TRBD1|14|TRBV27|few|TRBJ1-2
TGTGCCAGCAGTACCGGGACAGGGTCTTATGGCTACACCTTC
CASSTGTGSYGYTF
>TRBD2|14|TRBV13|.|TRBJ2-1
TGTGCCAGCAGCCCCAAGTCGGGAGGGAATGAGCAGTTCTTC
CASSPKSGGNEQFF
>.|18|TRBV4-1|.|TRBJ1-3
TGCGCCAGCACCTTACGGGCCCAGGGGACAACCTCTGGAAACACCATATATTTT
CASTLRAQGTTSGNTIYF
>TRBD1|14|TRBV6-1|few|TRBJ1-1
TGTGCCAGCAGTGAAGTTGACAGGGCGAGTGAAGCTTTCTTT
CASSEVDRASEAFF
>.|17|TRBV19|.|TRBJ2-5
TGTGCCAGTAGTATGGGCGCTAGCTGGGCTTCACGAGAGACCCAGTACTTC
CASSMGASWASRETQYF
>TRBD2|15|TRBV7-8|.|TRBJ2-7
TGTGCCAGCAGCAATAGGACTAGCGGGGACTACGAGCAGTACTTC
CASSNRTSGDYEQYF